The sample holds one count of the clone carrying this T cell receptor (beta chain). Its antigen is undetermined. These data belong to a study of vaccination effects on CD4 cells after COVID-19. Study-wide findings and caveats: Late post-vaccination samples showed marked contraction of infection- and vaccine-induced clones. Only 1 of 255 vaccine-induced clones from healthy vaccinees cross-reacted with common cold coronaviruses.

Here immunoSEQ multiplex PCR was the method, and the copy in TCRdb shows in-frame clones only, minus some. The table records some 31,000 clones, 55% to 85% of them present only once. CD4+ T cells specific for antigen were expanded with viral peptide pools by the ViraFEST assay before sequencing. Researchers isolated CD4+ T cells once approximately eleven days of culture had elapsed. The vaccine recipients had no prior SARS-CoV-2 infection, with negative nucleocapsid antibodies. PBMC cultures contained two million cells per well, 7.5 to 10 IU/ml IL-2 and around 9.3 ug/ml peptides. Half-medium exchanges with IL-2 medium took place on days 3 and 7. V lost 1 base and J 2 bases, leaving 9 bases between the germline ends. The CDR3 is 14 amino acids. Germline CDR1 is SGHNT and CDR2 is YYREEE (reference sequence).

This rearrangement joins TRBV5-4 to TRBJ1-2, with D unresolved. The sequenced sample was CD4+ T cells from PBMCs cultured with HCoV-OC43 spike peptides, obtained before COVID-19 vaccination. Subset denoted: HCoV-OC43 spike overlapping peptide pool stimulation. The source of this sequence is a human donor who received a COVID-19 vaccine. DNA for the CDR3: TGTGCCAGCAGCTTGCAGCAGACAAACTATGGCTACACCTTC. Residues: CASSLQQTNYGYTF. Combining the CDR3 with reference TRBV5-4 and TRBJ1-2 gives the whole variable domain ETGVTQSPTHLIKTRGQQVTLRCSSQSGHNTVSWYQQALGQGPQFIFQYYREEENGRGNFPPRFSGLQFPNYSSELNVNALELDDSALYLCASSLQQTNYGYTFGSGTRLTVV.